This T cell receptor beta chain was sequenced during a study of cytomegalovirus exposure and HLA in healthy donors. Whole-study results and caveats: Donors were assumed by presence/absence analyses to have roughly uniform sequencing depth.

The V gene end was trimmed by 5 bases and the J gene end by 5 bases; junction bases not matched to a gene: 5. CDR3 length: 14 residues. Looked up from germline, CDR1 is SGHVS and CDR2 is FQNEAQ. The PCR was carried out with 60 Vbeta primers and 13 Jbeta primers. The protocol was immunoSEQ multiplex PCR, while the TCRdb copy is restricted to in-frame clones and leaves out a portion. Of 120,000 or so clones listed, around 76% are singletons. In the case of this clone: Antigen unknown.

This clonotype was obtained from a man aged 55 to 70 in good health and CMV-seropositive. The rearrangement uses TRBV7-8 and TRBJ1-3; 8 bases match TRBD1. Material: PBMCs. The CDR3: CASSARQGRNTIYF. The CDR3, as DNA: TGTGCCAGCAGCGCCCGACAGGGGCGAAACACCATATATTTT.